A single sample is the source of the 17 T cell receptor beta chains below, sequenced in a study of immune heterogeneity within non-small cell lung tumors. Template material for each sample was 550 to 700 ng of bulk tumor genomic DNA. Several biopsies were spaced far apart within each primary tumor and obtained as surgery took place. Surgery that was curative in intent was performed on patients with untreated, newly diagnosed non-small cell lung cancer. In a multiplex PCR, 32 V and 13 J primers amplified TCR beta CDR3. TCRdb redid the calling of the multiplex PCR reads with MiXCR, one entry per CDR3 protein. There are 10,000 to 13,000 distinct CDR3 sequences in the sample; roughly 29% occur only once, and roughly 7.4% lies in the top ten. The sequenced sample was lung tumor tissue. All receptors come from a woman aged 55 to 70 with non-small cell lung cancer.

This clonotype occurred many times. This chain joins TRBV7-2 and TRBJ2-3; unclear D gene. The V gene's germline CDR1 is SGHTA and CDR2 FQGNSA. The V gene lost 1 base and the J gene lost 7 bases, with 6 bases spanning the gap. The CDR3 is 12 amino acids. CDR3 DNA: TGTGCCAGCAGCTTAGAGCCTTATACGCAGTATTTT. Its protein is CASSLEPYTQYF.

A word on this clonotype: Just one base apart from a much larger clone, this may be a read error. The J gene is TRBJ1-6, the V gene TRBV28; 10 nucleotides agree with TRBD1. V trimming: 7 bases; J trimming: 0 bases; junction bases outside the gene matches: 6. The CDR3 contains 17 residues. From germline, CDR1 is MDHEN and CDR2 SYDVKM. For the CDR3, the DNA is TGTGCCAGCACCAGGGACAGGGGATGCTCCTATAATTCACCCCTCCACTTT. It translates to CASTRDRGCSYNSPLHF.

Of note for this clonotype: The CDR3 ends on some other residue instead of the conserved phenylalanine or tryptophan, so this is likely a read error. The DNA is omitted, as the CDR3 cannot be located on it reliably, and the CDR3 follows TCRdb's listing. The V and J genes are TRBV6-1 and TRBJ2-3; TRBD1, the table's D call, lacks a check against the DNA. The CDR3 contains 15 residues when both ends are counted. CDR1 is MNHNS and CDR2 is SASEGT in the germline V gene. CDR3 protein: CASSVAEIGGQYFGP.

The V and J genes are TRBV7-6 and TRBJ1-1, with D tentatively TRBD1 (6 bases). The V gene lost 1 base and the J gene lost 6 bases, with 15 bases spanning the gap. The CDR3 has 15 residues. Germline V gives CDR1 SGHVS, CDR2 FNYEAQ. DNA for the CDR3: TGTGCCAGCAGCTTAGGGACGGGGGGGCTCCCTGAAGCTTTCTTT. The encoded protein is CASSLGTGGLPEAFF. The full variable domain, in which reference TRBV7-6 and TRBJ1-1 provide the parts outside the CDR3, is GAGVSQSPRYKVTKRGQDVALRCDPISGHVSLYWYRQALGQGPEFLTYFNYEAQQDKSGLPNDRFSAERPEGSISTLTIQRTEQRDSAMYRCASSLGTGGLPEAFFGQGTRLTVV.

In this sample, this clonotype is medium-sized (0.01 to 0.1%). The chain combines TRBV12-3 or TRBV12-4 with TRBJ1-2; D is perhaps TRBD1 (5 bases). CDR3 length: 16 amino acids. Trimming pared 6 bases from V and 5 bases from J, leaving 22 bases between. CDR3 sequence (DNA): TGTGCCAGCAGACCTGCCTGGACCGGGACTGATTATGGCTACACCTTC. Protein: CASRPAWTGTDYGYTF.

This clonotype is termed medium-sized. The gene calls are TRBV12-3 or TRBV12-4 and TRBJ1-1, with 7 bases fitting TRBD1. The CDR3 runs 14 residues. Trimming cost V 8 bases and J 1 base; bases outside gene matches: 7. The chain's CDR3 is CASLPGGSNTEAFF. CDR3 nucleotides: TGTGCCAGCCTACCAGGGGGATCGAACACTGAAGCTTTCTTT.

By proportion, this clonotype is medium-sized. DNA of the CDR3: TGTGCTAGTGGTTTGGTACACCCTTTCGTGATAGCGGGAGAGAAAGAGTACGAGCAGTACTTC. Its protein product is CASGLVHPFVIAGEKEYEQYF. The chain joins TRBV12-5 to TRBJ2-7; 9 nucleotides align to TRBD2. Germline V gene data show CDR1 as LGHNT and CDR2 as FRNRAP. The CDR3 sequence is 21 residues long. V trimming: 0 bases; J trimming: 4 bases; junction bases outside the gene matches: 22.

This clonotype ranks as medium-sized (0.01 to 0.1%). V and J are TRBV10-2 and TRBJ1-3; no reliable D call. Germline V CDR1 and CDR2: WSHSY, SAAADI. The CDR3 is 12 residues long. V lost 7 bases to trimming and J lost 0 bases, with 4 bases between them. The CDR3, as DNA: TGCGCCAGCAAGCACTCTGGAAACACCATATATTTT. Protein product: CASKHSGNTIYF.

This clonotype was recorded at least ten times. The CDR3 here is CASRRLAGVSTGELFF. CDR3 sequence (DNA): TGTGCCAGCCGGCGACTAGCGGGAGTGTCCACCGGGGAGCTGTTTTTT. V gene TRBV6-2 or TRBV6-3 combines with J gene TRBJ2-2, with 12 bases fitting TRBD2. Germline loops: CDR1 MNHEY, CDR2 SVGEGT. The CDR3 runs to 16 residues. With 8 bases clipped from V and 4 bases from J, the junction kept 8 bases outside the gene matches.

This clonotype was seen repeatedly, ten times or more. The V and J genes are TRBV2 and TRBJ2-4; 9 nucleotides line up with TRBD2. The CDR3 has 19 amino acids. V shed 6 bases, J shed 3 bases, and the junction held 18 bases outside the gene matches. Germline lookup yields CDR1 SNHLY and CDR2 FYNNEI. The DNA for the CDR3 is TGTGCCAGCAGATTGCCGGGCGGGAGGGCCTTAAGCCACAAAAACATTCAGTACTTC. Translated, it gives CASRLPGGRALSHKNIQYF.

Judged by abundance, this clonotype is medium-sized. The V gene is TRBV6-2 or TRBV6-3, the J gene TRBJ1-4; the match to TRBD1 covers 7 bases. The V segment lost 5 bases and the J segment 8 bases; nucleotides outside the gene matches: 11. The germline gives CDR1 MNHEY, CDR2 SVGEGT. This CDR3 has 15 residues. For the CDR3, the DNA is TGTGCCAGCAGTGCTAACTCCGGGACAGCAGAAAAACTGTTTTTT. It yields the protein CASSANSGTAEKLFF.

The CDR3 DNA sequence: TGTGCCAGCAGCTTAGGAGGGACAGGGCTGGGTCGGCAGTTCTTC. Translating gives CASSLGGTGLGRQFF. The chain joins TRBV7-8 to TRBJ2-1; 9 bases line up with TRBD1. Germline V gene data show CDR1 as SGHVS and CDR2 as FQNEAQ. CDR3 length equals 15 residues. Trimming removed 1 base from V and 12 bases from J; junction bases left unmatched: 10.

This clonotype has more than one count but fewer than ten. The CDR3 DNA reads TGCGCCAGCAGCCAAGGGGCACGGGGAGGAAACACCATATATTTT. Protein sequence: CASSQGARGGNTIYF. The V call is TRBV4-3, the J call TRBJ1-3; D is unclear. The length of the CDR3 is 15 residues. Trimming stripped 1 base from V and 4 bases from J, with 11 bases between. Germline V CDR1 and CDR2: LGHNA, YSLEER.

A word on this clonotype: A much more abundant neighbour one base away suggests this may be a read error. It is likely a read error, because the conserved phenylalanine at the end of the CDR3 is missing. The CDR3 sequence is CASSLYLSGDRVNYGYTL. CDR3 in DNA: TGTGCCAGCAGTTTATATCTTTCTGGAGACAGGGTAAACTATGGCTACACCTTA. This chain links TRBV28 with TRBJ1-2; 7 bases line up with TRBD1. This CDR3 spans 18 amino acids. The V gene end was trimmed by 1 base and the J gene end by 2 bases; junction bases not matched to a gene: 13. Germline lookup yields CDR1 MDHEN and CDR2 SYDVKM.

As for this clonotype: A much larger clone differs from this one at a single base, so this may be a read error. The chain couples TRBV19 to TRBJ2-3; 10 bases fit TRBD1. The CDR3 covers 15 residues. Germline V gene lookup returns CDR1 LNHDA and CDR2 SQIVND (reference sequence). The DNA of the CDR3 is TGTGCCAGTAGTACGTCGACAGGGGGCACATATACGCAGTATTTT. It yields the protein CASSTSTGGTYTQYF.

The J gene is TRBJ1-6, the V gene TRBV30, with D unclear. Germline CDR1 reads GTSNPN; CDR2 reads SVGIG (reference sequence). Trimming took 2 bases from V and 0 from J, leaving 8 bases between them. The CDR3 loop spans 15 amino acids. The CDR3, as DNA: TGTGCCTGGAGTCTAGAAAGCTCCTATAATTCACCCCTCCACTTT. Amino acid sequence: CAWSLESSYNSPLHF.

This clonotype appeared many times. V and J are TRBV6-1 and TRBJ2-6; D might be TRBD1 or TRBD2, each matching 5 bases. From germline, CDR1 is MNHNS and CDR2 SASEGT. V shed 1 base and J shed 2 bases, with 9 bases lying between them. There are 16 residues in the CDR3. CDR3 DNA sequence: TGTGCCAGCAGTGAAGGGTTGGGGGCTGGGGCCAACGTCCTGACTTTC. This sequence encodes CASSEGLGAGANVLTF.